This T cell receptor beta chain was identified in a study of blood T cell repertoires in COVID-19. Study background: From T cells, B-cell-depleted T cells, or PBMCs came the material, which was cDNA or gDNA.

Libraries were prepared by immunoSEQ multiplex PCR; TCRdb keeps only in-frame clonotypes and omits some of them. This sample yields 300,000 to 400,000 clones, of which 86% are seen a single time; roughly 4% belongs to the top ten. The CDR3 totals 17 residues. Unmatched junction bases numbered 10, after V lost 7 bases and J lost 3 bases. Germline V gene sequence: CDR1 SGHTS, CDR2 YDEGEE. This clone has only one observation. The sequence was obtained from a woman in her 40s with acute COVID-19. Specimen: PBMCs or T cells enriched from blood (not recorded which). The J gene is TRBJ1-4, the V gene TRBV5-8; 12 positions match TRBD1. The CDR3 nucleotides are TGTGCCAGCGCAAAGGGACAGGGGGCGCTTTCTAATGAAAAACTGTTTTTT. Translating it yields CASAKGQGALSNEKLFF.